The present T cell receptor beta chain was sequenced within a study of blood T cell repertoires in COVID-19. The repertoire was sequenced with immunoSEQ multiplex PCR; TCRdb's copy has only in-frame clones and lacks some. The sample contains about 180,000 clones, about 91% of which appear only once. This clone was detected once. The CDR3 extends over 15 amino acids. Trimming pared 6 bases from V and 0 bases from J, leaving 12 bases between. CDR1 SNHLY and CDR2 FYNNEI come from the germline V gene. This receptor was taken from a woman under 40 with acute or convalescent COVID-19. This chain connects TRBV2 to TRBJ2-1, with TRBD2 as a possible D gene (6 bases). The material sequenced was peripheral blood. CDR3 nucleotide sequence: TGTGCCAGCAGCCGGGACTTGAGCTCCTACAATGAGCAGTTCTTC. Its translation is CASSRDLSSYNEQFF.